In its sample, the clone carrying this T cell receptor beta chain was seen once. Its antigen is undetermined. These data belong to a study of shared clonotypes between healthy human individuals. As for the study in general: The study drew on a couple of women and a few men aged 18 to 49 as donors. General observations from the study: The represented genetic and exposure-history diversity was limited by the small number of donors.

Deletions cut 5 bases from V and 4 bases from J, with 12 bases between. Germline loops: CDR1 SEHNR, CDR2 FQNEAQ (reference sequence). This CDR3 has 13 residues. Profiling relied on immunoSEQ multiplex PCR, and the TCRdb table lists in-frame clones only, not all of them. The sample yields 450,000 to 500,000 clones, roughly 85% seen once. The sample consisted of PBMCs. The clonotype was recovered from a woman aged 40 to 50 in good health. Some clones in this sample may be carry-over from other donors' samples. This sequence joins TRBV7-9 and TRBJ2-7; D is unclear. CDR3 nucleotide sequence: TGTGCCAGCAGCAGGCTTTTAGGATACGAGCAGTACTTC. Translated, it gives CASSRLLGYEQYF.